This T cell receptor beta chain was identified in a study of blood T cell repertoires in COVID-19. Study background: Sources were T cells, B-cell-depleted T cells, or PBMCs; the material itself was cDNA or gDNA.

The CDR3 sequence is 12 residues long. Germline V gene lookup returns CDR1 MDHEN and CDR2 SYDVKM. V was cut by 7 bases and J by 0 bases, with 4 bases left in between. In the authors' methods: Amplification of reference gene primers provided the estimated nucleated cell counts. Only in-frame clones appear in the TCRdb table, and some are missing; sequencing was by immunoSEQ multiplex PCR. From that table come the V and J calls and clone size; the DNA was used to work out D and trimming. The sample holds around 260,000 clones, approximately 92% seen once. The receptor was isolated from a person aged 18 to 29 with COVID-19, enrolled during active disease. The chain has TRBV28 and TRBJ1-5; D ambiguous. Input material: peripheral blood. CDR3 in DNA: TGTGCCAGCACTTATAGCAATCAGCCCCAGCATTTT. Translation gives CASTYSNQPQHF.